This record looks at one T cell receptor (beta chain) sequence and its context. The data were obtained in a study of breast tumors, draining lymph nodes, adjacent tissues. TCRdb re-analysed the multiplex PCR reads in MiXCR, keeping a single row per CDR3 protein. The sample lists tens of thousands of distinct CDR3 sequences, under 30% occurring once. From germline, CDR1 is ENHRY and CDR2 SYGVKD. The CDR3 contains 14 residues. V lost 4 bases to trimming and J lost 2 bases, with 11 bases between them. The chain recombines TRBV10-3 with TRBJ2-5; D is possibly TRBD1 (5 bases). This receptor was obtained from a female donor with breast cancer. Some clones in this sample may be carry-over from other donors' samples. The sample consisted of breast tumor tissue. The CDR3 DNA is TGTGCCATCAGTGGTCTTAAGGGGCAAGAGACCCAGTACTTC. This sequence encodes CAISGLKGQETQYF.